A selection of T cell receptor beta chains follows, all from one sample in a study of shared clonotypes between healthy human individuals. Produced via immunoSEQ multiplex PCR; TCRdb's table is partial and in-frame only. The table has 1.6 million or so clones, 96% seen once. Material: naive CD4+ T cells sorted from blood. The receptor source for this set is a man aged 25-40 years in good health. Both conserved end residues are part of each CDR3. Fields, in order: D gene, V gene, clone size, J gene, CDR3 DNA, CDR3 protein. D genes are given only for firm matches. Where a row states a size, it is once, few, many or the class of an expanded clone; other rows omit it.

D gene: -; V gene: TRBV6-5; clone size: -; J gene: TRBJ1-2; CDR3 DNA: TGTGCCAGCAGTTTAGGTCTAAACTATGGCTACACCTTC; CDR3 protein: CASSLGLNYGYTF
D gene: -; V gene: TRBV5-1; clone size: -; J gene: TRBJ2-1; CDR3 DNA: TGCGCCAGCAGCTCCACGGTACAGAGCTCCTACAATGAGCAGTTCTTC; CDR3 protein: CASSSTVQSSYNEQFF
D gene: TRBD2; V gene: TRBV19; clone size: once; J gene: TRBJ2-5; CDR3 DNA: TGTGCCAGTAGGGGACTAGCGGGAGGGCCAAGTGAGACCCAGTACTTC; CDR3 protein: CASRGLAGGPSETQYF
D gene: -; V gene: TRBV5-1; clone size: -; J gene: TRBJ2-1; CDR3 DNA: TGCGCCAGGAACGCTAACAGGGCCATGAACAATGAGCAGTTCTTC; CDR3 protein: CARNANRAMNNEQFF
D gene: -; V gene: TRBV29-1; clone size: -; J gene: TRBJ2-4; CDR3 DNA: TGCAGCGTTGGTGTTATAGCCAAAAACATTCAGTACTTC; CDR3 protein: CSVGVIAKNIQYF
D gene: TRBD1; V gene: TRBV7-2; clone size: -; J gene: TRBJ1-5; CDR3 DNA: TGTGCCAGCAGCCCTCAGGGGGGAGCGCGGCAGCCCCAGCATTTT; CDR3 protein: CASSPQGGARQPQHF
D gene: TRBD2; V gene: TRBV25-1; clone size: -; J gene: TRBJ2-2; CDR3 DNA: TGTGCCAGCGGTTCACTTTTGGCGGGGGAGCGGAACACCGGGGAGCTGTTTTTT; CDR3 protein: CASGSLLAGERNTGELFF
D gene: -; V gene: TRBV5-8; clone size: -; J gene: TRBJ1-2; CDR3 DNA: TGTGCCAGCAGCTTGAGACCGACAAACTATGGCTACACCTTC; CDR3 protein: CASSLRPTNYGYTF
D gene: TRBD2; V gene: TRBV10-3; clone size: once; J gene: TRBJ2-7; CDR3 DNA: TGTGCCATCAGTGAGTCGGGGGGGTTCACCTACGAGCAGTACTTC; CDR3 protein: CAISESGGFTYEQYF
D gene: TRBD2; V gene: TRBV6-5; clone size: -; J gene: TRBJ2-1; CDR3 DNA: TGTGCCAGCGGATCGACTAGCGGGAGGGCAAAGTTCTTC; CDR3 protein: CASGSTSGRAKFF
D gene: TRBD1; V gene: TRBV18; clone size: -; J gene: TRBJ1-2; CDR3 DNA: TGTGCCAGCTCAGAGTCGACAGGGGACTATGGCTACACCTTC; CDR3 protein: CASSESTGDYGYTF
D gene: -; V gene: TRBV11-2; clone size: -; J gene: TRBJ2-7; CDR3 DNA: TGTGCCAGCAGCCGAACCCAGACAGGGAGGGAGCAGTACTTC; CDR3 protein: CASSRTQTGREQYF
D gene: TRBD2; V gene: TRBV5-1; clone size: -; J gene: TRBJ2-1; CDR3 DNA: TGCGCCAGCAGCTACTATAGCGGGAGGGCCACTGAGCAGTTCTTC; CDR3 protein: CASSYYSGRATEQFF
D gene: TRBD2; V gene: TRBV6-5; clone size: -; J gene: TRBJ2-7; CDR3 DNA: TGTGCCAGCAGTCCCCGACTAGCGGGAGGAGGCGAGCAGTACTTC; CDR3 protein: CASSPRLAGGGEQYF
D gene: -; V gene: TRBV2; clone size: -; J gene: TRBJ2-5; CDR3 DNA: TGTGCCAGCAGTGTAGAGCAAGAGACCCAGTACTTC; CDR3 protein: CASSVEQETQYF
D gene: -; V gene: TRBV6-6; clone size: -; J gene: TRBJ2-7; CDR3 DNA: TGTGCCAGCAGTTACTCGGTGTTAGCGGAGAGCTACGAGCAGTACTTC; CDR3 protein: CASSYSVLAESYEQYF
D gene: -; V gene: TRBV10-1; clone size: -; J gene: TRBJ2-1; CDR3 DNA: TGCGCCAGCAGTGGTGGGGCACCTGCCTCACGATACAATGAGCAGTTCTTC; CDR3 protein: CASSGGAPASRYNEQFF
D gene: -; V gene: TRBV28; clone size: -; J gene: TRBJ2-1; CDR3 DNA: TGTGCCAGCTTCGACAGACCAACCTACAATGAGCAGTTCTTC; CDR3 protein: CASFDRPTYNEQFF
D gene: TRBD2; V gene: TRBV5-4; clone size: -; J gene: TRBJ2-1; CDR3 DNA: TGTGCCAGCAGCTTACTAGCGGGAACCTACAATGAGCAGTTCTTC; CDR3 protein: CASSLLAGTYNEQFF
D gene: -; V gene: TRBV7-2; clone size: -; J gene: TRBJ2-7; CDR3 DNA: TGTGCCAGCAGCTTTTCCTACGAGCAGTACTTC; CDR3 protein: CASSFSYEQYF
D gene: -; V gene: TRBV6-1; clone size: -; J gene: TRBJ2-5; CDR3 DNA: TGTGCCAGCAACGGACAGAACCAAGAGACCCAGTACTTC; CDR3 protein: CASNGQNQETQYF
D gene: TRBD1; V gene: TRBV19; clone size: -; J gene: TRBJ1-2; CDR3 DNA: TGTGCCAGTGAGAGGACAGGGGGCTTCTATGGCTACACCTTC; CDR3 protein: CASERTGGFYGYTF
D gene: -; V gene: TRBV2; clone size: -; J gene: TRBJ2-7; CDR3 DNA: TGTGCCAGCAGTCGGACGGGAAAAGCCTACGAGCAGTACTTC; CDR3 protein: CASSRTGKAYEQYF
D gene: TRBD1; V gene: TRBV2; clone size: -; J gene: TRBJ1-2; CDR3 DNA: TGTGCCAGCAGTGACCTGGGACAGCGACTACTCTATGGCTACACCTTC; CDR3 protein: CASSDLGQRLLYGYTF
D gene: -; V gene: TRBV7-2; clone size: -; J gene: TRBJ2-3; CDR3 DNA: TGTGCCAGCAGCTTACTCGGACTACAGGGCACAGATACGCAGTATTTT; CDR3 protein: CASSLLGLQGTDTQYF
D gene: -; V gene: TRBV9; clone size: once; J gene: TRBJ2-1; CDR3 DNA: TGTGCCAGCAGCCCAGGGCCGAACAATGAGCAGTTCTTC; CDR3 protein: CASSPGPNNEQFF
D gene: TRBD2; V gene: TRBV7-2; clone size: -; J gene: TRBJ2-2; CDR3 DNA: TGTGCCAGCAGCTTCAAGCGGGAGTTCGGGGAGCTGTTTTTT; CDR3 protein: CASSFKREFGELFF
D gene: -; V gene: TRBV28; clone size: -; J gene: TRBJ2-3; CDR3 DNA: TGTGCCAGCAGTTTAAATCAGGCTGTACTTGCCGATACGCAGTATTTT; CDR3 protein: CASSLNQAVLADTQYF
D gene: -; V gene: TRBV29-1; clone size: -; J gene: TRBJ2-5; CDR3 DNA: TGCAGCGTAGCCATGCTTGGGGTTCAAGAGACCCAGTACTTC; CDR3 protein: CSVAMLGVQETQYF
D gene: -; V gene: TRBV27; clone size: -; J gene: TRBJ2-7; CDR3 DNA: TGTGCCAGCAGTTTTCTTGGGGGCGTCAACGAGCAGTACTTC; CDR3 protein: CASSFLGGVNEQYF
D gene: -; V gene: TRBV29-1; clone size: -; J gene: TRBJ1-2; CDR3 DNA: TGCAGCGTTGAACTTAACTATGGCTACACCTTC; CDR3 protein: CSVELNYGYTF
D gene: -; V gene: TRBV9; clone size: -; J gene: TRBJ1-2; CDR3 DNA: TGTGCCAGCAGCGTAGTACAAGGGGGGACATCTGGCTACACCTTC; CDR3 protein: CASSVVQGGTSGYTF
D gene: -; V gene: TRBV6-1; clone size: -; J gene: TRBJ1-5; CDR3 DNA: TGTGCCAGCAACAGAGGCAATCAGCCCCAGCATTTT; CDR3 protein: CASNRGNQPQHF
D gene: TRBD1; V gene: TRBV19; clone size: -; J gene: TRBJ2-7; CDR3 DNA: TGTGCCAGCCGACAGGGGGCAAGGTACGAGCAGTACTTC; CDR3 protein: CASRQGARYEQYF
D gene: TRBD2; V gene: TRBV11-3; clone size: -; J gene: TRBJ2-2; CDR3 DNA: TGTGCCAGCAGCTTAGAAGGACTAGCGACGAACACCGGGGAGCTGTTTTTT; CDR3 protein: CASSLEGLATNTGELFF
D gene: -; V gene: TRBV28; clone size: once; J gene: TRBJ1-1; CDR3 DNA: TGTGCCAGCAGTTTATGGGGTGGAACTGAAGCTTTCTTT; CDR3 protein: CASSLWGGTEAFF
D gene: -; V gene: TRBV30; clone size: -; J gene: TRBJ1-5; CDR3 DNA: TGTGCCTGGTCTGCAGGGGAAAATCAGCCCCAGCATTTT; CDR3 protein: CAWSAGENQPQHF
D gene: TRBD2; V gene: TRBV2; clone size: -; J gene: TRBJ2-7; CDR3 DNA: TGTGCCAGCAGGTGGGGGGGGTCTCTCTACGAGCAGTACTTC; CDR3 protein: CASRWGGSLYEQYF
D gene: -; V gene: TRBV2; clone size: -; J gene: TRBJ1-1; CDR3 DNA: TGTGCCAGCAGTGGGGCACAAAGGAACACTGAAGCTTTCTTT; CDR3 protein: CASSGAQRNTEAFF
D gene: -; V gene: TRBV5-8; clone size: -; J gene: TRBJ2-7; CDR3 DNA: TGTGCCAGCAGCTTGGCCGCTAGTCTCATCTACGAGCAGTACTTC; CDR3 protein: CASSLAASLIYEQYF